One and the same sample provided the 11 T cell receptor beta chains below, sequenced in a study of cytomegalovirus exposure and HLA in healthy donors. The study ran its PCR with 60 Vbeta and 13 Jbeta primers. Sequencing used immunoSEQ multiplex PCR; TCRdb keeps in-frame clones, though not all of them. Seen here are 140,000 to 150,000 clones, approximately 78% observed once, and the top ten hold 2.5% to 3.5%. Specimen: PBMCs. These receptors were obtained from a female donor in good health and CMV-seronegative.

The V and J genes are TRBV11-2 and TRBJ1-1; weak D call: TRBD1 (5 bases). Trimming removed 0 bases from V and 11 bases from J, with 16 bases in between. The CDR3 consists of 14 residues. CDR1 is SGHAT and CDR2 is FQNNGV in the germline V gene. CDR3 in DNA: TGTGCCAGCAGCTTAGATTGGGGCAGGAGTAAGGCTTTCTTT. It specifies CASSLDWGRSKAFF. The whole variable domain, filled in from reference TRBV11-2 and TRBJ1-1, reads EAGVAQSPRYKIIEKRQSVAFWCNPISGHATLYWYQQILGQGPKLLIQFQNNGVVDDSQLPKDRFSAERLKGVDSTLKIQPAKLEDSAVYLCASSLDWGRSKAFFGQGTRLTVV.

This chain connects TRBV5-4 to TRBJ2-1, with 9 bases that match TRBD2. Looked up from germline, CDR1 is SGHNT and CDR2 is YYREEE (reference sequence). The CDR3 is made up of 16 amino acids. After removal of 0 bases from V and 5 bases from J, the junction contained 6 bases not matched to a gene. The DNA of the CDR3 is TGTGCCAGCAGCTTGGAGGTAGCGGGAGCCAACAATGAGCAGTTCTTC. Protein product: CASSLEVAGANNEQFF.

V gene TRBV6-6 combines with J gene TRBJ1-6; D call uncertain. V was clipped by 6 bases and J by 5 bases, with 11 bases between them. Germline values: CDR1 MNHNY, CDR2 SVGAGI (reference sequence). CDR3 length: 14 residues. The CDR3 bases are TGTGCCAGCAGGATTGCAGTTGATAATTCACCCCTCCACTTT. This gives the protein CASRIAVDNSPLHF.

The gene calls are TRBV27 and TRBJ2-7; D is perhaps TRBD1 (6 bases). The CDR3 runs 17 residues. Trimming left V 0 bases short and J 3 bases short, with 18 bases between. Germline CDR1 and CDR2: MNHEY and SMNVEV (reference sequence). As DNA, the CDR3 is TGTGCCAGCAGTTTATCCACCAGGGGCCTGGGGCACTACGAGCAGTACTTC. Translation gives CASSLSTRGLGHYEQYF.

This chain uses TRBV29-1 with TRBJ1-1; TRBD1 matches at 8 bases. CDR3 length: 13 residues. The germline V gene has CDR1 SQVTM and CDR2 ANQGSEA. V lost 4 bases, J lost 4 bases, and 5 bases stayed unmatched. The CDR3 loop is CSVGAGGFTEAFF. The CDR3 bases are TGCAGCGTTGGGGCAGGGGGCTTCACTGAAGCTTTCTTT.

This chain connects TRBV7-9 to TRBJ2-3; D perhaps matches TRBD2 (7 bases). The CDR3 consists of 17 residues. Germline V gene data show CDR1 as SEHNR and CDR2 as FQNEAQ (reference sequence). The V end was cut by 1 base, the J end by 1 base, with 15 bases between. CDR3: CASSLGEGGAGTDTQYF. As DNA, the CDR3 is TGTGCCAGCAGCTTAGGGGAGGGGGGGGCCGGCACAGATACGCAGTATTTT. The full variable domain, its missing parts supplied by reference TRBV7-9 and TRBJ2-3, is DTGVSQNPRHKITKRGQNVTFRCDPISEHNRLYWYRQTLGQGPEFLTYFQNEAQLEKSRLLSDRFSAERPKGSFSTLEIQRTEQGDSAMYLCASSLGEGGAGTDTQYFGPGTRLTVL.

The chain carries TRBV9 and TRBJ2-7; 7 nucleotides agree with TRBD2. CDR3 length equals 14 residues. J was trimmed by 2 bases and V by 0 bases; bases with no gene match: 2. The germline V gene has CDR1 SGDLS and CDR2 YYNGEE. CDR3 sequence: CASSVAAGAYEQYF. In DNA, the CDR3 is TGTGCCAGCAGCGTAGCGGCGGGAGCCTACGAGCAGTACTTC.

The chain carries TRBV30 and TRBJ2-7; 7 nucleotides line up with TRBD2. V gave up 5 bases and J gave up 2 bases; unmatched junction bases: 9. CDR3 size: 14 residues. Germline V CDR1 and CDR2: GTSNPN, SVGIG (reference sequence). CDR3 in DNA: TGTGCCTGGGCGGGAGCGGGGACTGCCTACGAGCAGTACTTC. The encoded protein is CAWAGAGTAYEQYF.

Regarding this clone: A junction boundary mismatches the germline segment, possibly from a read error. This sequence joins TRBV7-8 and TRBJ2-1; no reliable D call. This CDR3 region has 12 residues. Looked up from germline, CDR1 is SGHVS and CDR2 is FQNEAQ. CDR3 loop: CSSSLTSDEQFF. The CDR3 region has the DNA TGTTCCAGCAGCTTAACGAGTGATGAGCAGTTCTTC.

The chain recombines TRBV30 with TRBJ1-5, with D possibly matching TRBD1 (5 bases). Germline V lookup: CDR1 GTSNPN, CDR2 SVGIG (reference sequence). CDR3 size: 15 residues. V was clipped by 3 bases and J by 1 base, with 13 bases between them. CDR3 region: CAWRPSGLSNQPQHF. CDR3 nucleotide sequence: TGTGCCTGGAGACCCTCGGGACTCAGCAATCAGCCCCAGCATTTT.

The V call is TRBV27, the J call TRBJ2-1; 11 bases line up with TRBD2. The CDR3 is made up of 14 amino acids. CDR1 and CDR2 (germline): MNHEY, SMNVEV (reference sequence). Germline trimming cut 4 bases from V and 7 bases from J; bases unmatched to any gene: 3. For the CDR3, the DNA is TGTGCCAGCAGTTCGATAGCGGGAGGGAATGAGCAGTTCTTC. Protein: CASSSIAGGNEQFF.